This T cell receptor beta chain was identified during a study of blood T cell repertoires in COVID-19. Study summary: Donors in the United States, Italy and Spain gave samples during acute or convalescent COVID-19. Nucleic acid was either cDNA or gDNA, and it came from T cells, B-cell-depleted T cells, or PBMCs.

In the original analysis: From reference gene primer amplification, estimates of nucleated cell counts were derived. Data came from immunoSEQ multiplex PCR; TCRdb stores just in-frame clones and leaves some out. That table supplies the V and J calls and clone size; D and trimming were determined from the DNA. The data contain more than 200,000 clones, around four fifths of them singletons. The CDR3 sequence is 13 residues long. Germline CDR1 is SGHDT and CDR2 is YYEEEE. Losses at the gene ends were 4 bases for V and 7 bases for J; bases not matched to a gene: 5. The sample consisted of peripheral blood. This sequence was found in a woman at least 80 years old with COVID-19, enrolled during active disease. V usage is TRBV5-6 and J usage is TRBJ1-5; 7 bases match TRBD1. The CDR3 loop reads CASSADREQPQHF. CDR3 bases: TGTGCCAGCAGCGCCGACAGGGAACAGCCCCAGCATTTT.